Shown below are 27 T cell receptor beta chains from a single sample sequenced in a study of beta chain features in type 1 diabetes. Antigens for these TCRs are unknown. Broader study findings: TCRB CDR3s from Type 1 diabetes patients were moderately but significantly shorter in all four CD4+ subsets.

Expressed TCRB transcripts were sequenced because the entire RNA isolate underwent reverse transcription. The repertoire was sequenced with immunoSEQ multiplex PCR; TCRdb's copy has only in-frame clones and lacks some. Here the sample spans about 130,000 clones, around 10% being singletons. The sequenced sample consisted of central memory CD4+ T cells from blood. The receptors shown here come from a man aged 25-45 years with type 1 diabetes.

In this sample, this clone turned up a few times. The rearrangement links TRBV5-1 to TRBJ2-1; 14 bases are a match to TRBD2. J was trimmed by 7 bases and V by 4 bases; bases with no gene match: 4. CDR3 length equals 15 residues. Per germline, CDR1 SGHRS and CDR2 YFSETQ. CDR3 nucleotide sequence: TGCGCCAGCAGCCCCAGGACTAGCGGGGGGAATGAGCAGTTCTTC. Translating it yields CASSPRTSGGNEQFF.

This clone has just a few counts. The chain is built from TRBV29-1 and TRBJ2-3; 13 positions match TRBD2. V dropped 5 bases and J dropped 2; count of bases not matched to a gene: 4. CDR1 and CDR2 (germline): SQVTM, ANQGSEA. This CDR3 spans 15 amino acids. CDR3 residues: CSVQTSGGDTDTQYF. The CDR3 DNA sequence: TGCAGCGTTCAAACTAGCGGGGGGGACACAGATACGCAGTATTTT.

The chain carries TRBV18 and TRBJ2-5; a possible D gene is TRBD2 (6 bases). Trimming removed 3 bases at V and 0 bases at J, with 11 bases between. The CDR3 totals 15 residues. CDR1 and CDR2 from the germline V gene are KGHSH and LQKENI. This chain's CDR3 is CASSPGLGYQETQYF. The CDR3 region has the DNA TGTGCCAGCTCACCGGGACTGGGGTACCAAGAGACCCAGTACTTC.

The chain is built from TRBV18 and TRBJ1-1, with TRBD1 matching 7 bases. The CDR3 totals 14 residues. CDR1 and CDR2 from the germline V gene are KGHSH and LQKENI. The trim removed 5 bases at V and 4 bases at J, leaving 7 bases unmatched. The CDR3 sequence is CASSIDRVSTEAFF. Written as DNA, the CDR3 is TGTGCCAGCTCAATCGACAGGGTTAGCACTGAAGCTTTCTTT.

This rearrangement joins TRBV30 to TRBJ1-6, with D perhaps TRBD1 (5 bases). The ends were cut back, 0 bases at V and 4 bases at J, with 10 bases in the middle. The V gene's germline CDR1 is GTSNPN and CDR2 SVGIG (reference sequence). This CDR3 spans 15 amino acids. The CDR3 nucleotides read TGTGCCTGGAGTGTACCCGGGGGGTATAATTCACCCCTCCACTTT. It specifies CAWSVPGGYNSPLHF.

This clone was detected ten times or more. This chain connects TRBV27 to TRBJ2-2; 10 positions agree with TRBD1. The CDR3 extends over 15 amino acids. The junction had 8 bases not matched to a gene; V was cut back by 5 bases and J by 8 bases. Per germline, CDR1 MNHEY and CDR2 SMNVEV (reference sequence). The CDR3: CASSPGDRGRGELFF. CDR3 in DNA: TGTGCCAGCAGTCCCGGGGACAGGGGCAGGGGGGAGCTGTTTTTT.

This clone has only a few counts. This chain connects TRBV5-4 to TRBJ2-2, with TRBD1 as a possible D gene (7 bases). With 3 bases removed from V and 3 bases from J, the gap between germline ends came to 12 bases. This CDR3 has 15 residues. Germline CDR1 is SGHNT and CDR2 is YYREEE (reference sequence). CDR3 loop: CASSSGGPDTGELFF. CDR3 in DNA: TGTGCCAGCAGCTCAGGGGGGCCGGACACCGGGGAGCTGTTTTTT.

This clone was counted a few times. This rearrangement joins TRBV7-2 to TRBJ2-3, with 7 bases fitting TRBD2. The CDR3 consists of 15 residues. J gave up 8 bases and V 1 base, and 9 bases lay outside the gene matches. Per the germline V gene, CDR1 is SGHTA and CDR2 is FQGNSA. CDR3 in amino acids: CASSLVAGEGGTQYF. The CDR3 bases are TGTGCCAGCAGCTTAGTGGCGGGGGAAGGAGGTACGCAGTATTTT.

This clone was observed a handful of times. J is TRBJ1-2 and V is TRBV13, with D possibly being TRBD1 (6 bases). The length of the CDR3 is 13 residues. V gave up 3 bases and J gave up 5 bases, with 10 bases separating them. The germline V gene has CDR1 PRHDT and CDR2 FYEKMQ (reference sequence). The CDR3 protein is CASSFGRGYGYTF. The CDR3 DNA sequence: TGTGCCAGCAGCTTCGGGAGGGGGTATGGCTACACCTTC.

This chain uses TRBV7-2 with TRBJ2-7, with 11 bases lining up with TRBD2. CDR1 and CDR2 (germline): SGHTA, FQGNSA. V trimming: 5 bases; J trimming: 1 base; junction bases outside the gene matches: 7. The CDR3 loop spans 16 amino acids. The CDR3 spells CASSPLTSGASYEQYF. CDR3 sequence (DNA): TGTGCCAGCAGCCCTTTGACTAGCGGGGCGTCCTACGAGCAGTACTTC.

The chain combines TRBV28 with TRBJ2-7; TRBD1 matches 8 bases. The CDR3 is 12 amino acids. The germline CDR1 and CDR2 sequences are MDHEN and SYDVKM. After removal of 8 bases from V and 5 bases from J, the junction contained 5 bases not matched to a gene. The CDR3 nucleotides read TGTGCCAGCGTCGCAGGGGGCCACGAGCAGTACTTC. This encodes CASVAGGHEQYF.

This chain uses TRBV11-1 with TRBJ2-1; the D gene is possibly TRBD2 (6 bases). This CDR3 is 13 amino acids long. Looked up from germline, CDR1 is SGHAT and CDR2 is FQDESV (reference sequence). The V end was cut by 5 bases, the J end by 7 bases, with 12 bases between. The CDR3 spells CASSVRRGNEQFF. DNA of the CDR3: TGTGCCAGCAGCGTGCGTCGGGGGAATGAGCAGTTCTTC.

About this clone itself: At the DNA level, this CDR3 is encoded by other sequences in the same sample as well. This chain connects TRBV29-1 to TRBJ1-1; the match to TRBD1 covers 8 bases. V lost 7 bases, J lost 1 base, and 5 bases stayed unmatched. CDR1 SQVTM and CDR2 ANQGSEA come from the germline V gene. This CDR3 comprises 13 residues. CDR3 amino acids: CSALGQANTEAFF. Here the CDR3 DNA reads TGCAGCGCCTTGGGACAGGCGAACACTGAAGCTTTCTTT.

The genes are TRBV7-3 and TRBJ2-7; D perhaps matches TRBD1 (6 bases). CDR1 and CDR2 from the germline V gene are SGHTA and FQGTGA. The CDR3 runs 13 residues. V gave up 9 bases and J gave up 1 base, with 13 bases separating them. The CDR3 loop is CARTRDISYEQYF. CDR3 coding DNA: TGTGCCAGGACCCGGGACATATCCTACGAGCAGTACTTC. The whole variable domain, filled in from reference TRBV7-3 and TRBJ2-7, reads GAGVSQTPSNKVTEKGKYVELRCDPISGHTALYWYRQSLGQGPEFLIYFQGTGAADDSGLPNDRFFAVRPEGSVSTLKIQRTERGDSAVYLCARTRDISYEQYFGPGTRLTVT.

The chain uses TRBV2 and TRBJ2-4; perhaps TRBD1 as D (5 bases). Germline-derived CDR1 and CDR2 are SNHLY and FYNNEI. The V gene lost 4 bases and the J gene lost 7 bases, with 11 bases spanning the gap. This CDR3 region has 13 residues. Here the CDR3 reads CASSGAAGNIQYF. The CDR3 region has the DNA TGTGCCAGCAGTGGGGCAGCAGGGAACATTCAGTACTTC.

This clone was found many times. The same CDR3 arises from other DNA sequences in this sample as well. This chain joins TRBV5-8 and TRBJ1-5; D uncertain. V was cut by 0 bases and J by 0 bases, with 10 bases left in between. This CDR3 spans 16 amino acids. Germline CDR1 is SGHTS and CDR2 is YDEGEE. CDR3 in DNA: TGTGCCAGCAGCTTGGGCCAGGCCTATAGCAATCAGCCCCAGCATTTT. Its protein product is CASSLGQAYSNQPQHF. Supplemented by reference TRBV5-8 and TRBJ1-5, the full variable domain reads EAGVTQSPTHLIKTRGQQATLRCSPISGHTSVYWYQQALGLGLQFLLWYDEGEERNRGNFPPRFSGRQFPNYSSELNVNALELEDSALYLCASSLGQAYSNQPQHFGDGTRLSIL.

The chain links TRBV21-1 to TRBJ2-7; the table calls TRBD2, which could not be checked here. TRBV21-1 is termed a pseudogene. The length of the CDR3 is 11 residues. The DNA of the CDR3 is TGTGCCAGCAGCCGCCCCCGGGGGCAGTACTTC. Translation gives CASSRPRGQYF.

This clone was picked up a small number of times. The chain combines TRBV7-6 with TRBJ2-3; D is uncertain. Germline CDR1 is SGHVS and CDR2 is FNYEAQ. The CDR3 is 14 residues long. Trimming removed 1 base from V and 5 bases from J, with 10 bases in between. The CDR3 is CASSLGLLGDTQYF. The CDR3 bases are TGTGCCAGCAGCTTAGGACTCCTCGGAGATACGCAGTATTTT.

On this clone itself: Within the sample, other DNA sequences also encode this same CDR3. The chain is built from TRBV18 and TRBJ2-3; no definite D call. The CDR3 extends over 12 amino acids. Trimming took 3 bases from V and 3 from J, leaving 4 bases between them. The germline V gene encodes CDR1 KGHSH and CDR2 LQKENI. The chain's CDR3 is CASSPSTDTQYF. The CDR3 DNA follows: TGTGCCAGCTCACCTTCAACAGATACGCAGTATTTT.

This clone was detected only a few times. The J gene is TRBJ1-5, the V gene TRBV25-1; 9 positions agree with TRBD1. The CDR3 spans 14 residues. Germline trimming cut 11 bases from V and 3 bases from J; bases unmatched to any gene: 8. In germline, CDR1 is MGHDK, CDR2 SYGVNS. Written as DNA, the CDR3 is TGTGCCGGTTGGGACAGGGAGGACAATCAGCCCCAGCATTTT. Protein: CAGWDREDNQPQHF.

A few counts support this clone. V is TRBV19 and J is TRBJ2-1; 9 bases match TRBD2. CDR1 is LNHDA, CDR2 SQIVND, per germline (reference sequence). The CDR3 totals 16 residues. V shed 6 bases, J shed 6 bases, and the junction held 12 bases outside the gene matches. The CDR3 spells CASSRLGAGGLNEQFF. The DNA of the CDR3 is TGTGCCAGTAGCCGCCTTGGGGCGGGGGGGCTCAATGAGCAGTTCTTC.

The chain links TRBV6-6 to TRBJ2-3; no reliable D call. CDR3 size: 12 residues. Germline values: CDR1 MNHNY, CDR2 SVGAGI (reference sequence). V lost 4 bases and J 2 bases, leaving 4 bases between the germline ends. The CDR3 DNA follows: TGTGCCAGCAGTTCCTTCACAGATACGCAGTATTTT. It translates to CASSSFTDTQYF.

This clone has just a few counts. J is TRBJ2-3 and V is TRBV7-3; D is possibly TRBD2 (8 bases). From germline, CDR1 is SGHTA and CDR2 FQGTGA. Deletions cut 5 bases from V and 2 bases from J, with 23 bases between. The CDR3 is 18 residues long. CDR3 nucleotide sequence: TGTGCCAGCAGCCCACAGGGGAGCGGGGGCCTCTTCACAGATACGCAGTATTTT. This translates into CASSPQGSGGLFTDTQYF.

The rearrangement uses TRBV7-8 and TRBJ1-5; no definite D call. Trimming removed 4 bases at V and 5 bases at J, with 6 bases between. The CDR3 contains 12 residues. Germline loops: CDR1 SGHVS, CDR2 FQNEAQ. The CDR3 region is CASSSGDQPQHF. CDR3 nucleotides: TGTGCCAGCAGCTCCGGGGATCAGCCCCAGCATTTT. The variable domain in full, completed from reference TRBV7-8 and TRBJ1-5, reads GAGVSQSPRYKVAKRGQDVALRCDPISGHVSLFWYQQALGQGPEFLTYFQNEAQLDKSGLPSDRFFAERPEGSVSTLKIQRTQQEDSAVYLCASSSGDQPQHFGDGTRLSIL.

The rearrangement links TRBV5-4 to TRBJ1-1, with 8 positions matching TRBD1. Trimming took 2 bases from V and 5 from J; bases not matched to a gene: 5. The CDR3 extends over 14 amino acids. Germline CDR1 SGHNT, CDR2 YYREEE (reference sequence). CDR3 DNA sequence: TGTGCCAGCAGCTTCCTGGACAGGGTGACTGAAGCTTTCTTT. It specifies CASSFLDRVTEAFF.

This chain connects TRBV29-1 to TRBJ1-1, with 8 positions matching TRBD1. The CDR3 totals 13 residues. The germline V gene has CDR1 SQVTM and CDR2 ANQGSEA. V was clipped by 4 bases and J by 5 bases; unmatched bases: 6. CDR3 nucleotide sequence: TGCAGCGTTGCGGTCACAGGGGGGACTGAAGCTTTCTTT. This translates into CSVAVTGGTEAFF.

This clone turned up a few times. J is TRBJ2-3 and V is TRBV5-4; the D gene is possibly TRBD1 (5 bases). CDR3 length: 16 residues. Germline V lookup: CDR1 SGHNT, CDR2 YYREEE (reference sequence). Trimming removed 5 bases from V and 3 bases from J, with 19 bases in between. CDR3 DNA sequence: TGTGCCAGCAGTTCGAACAGGATGAGTGGGACAGATACGCAGTATTTT. Protein: CASSSNRMSGTDTQYF.